This TCR beta chain originates from a study of blood T cell repertoires in COVID-19. In the study overall: There were acute and convalescent COVID-19 samples, and they came from the United States, Italy and Spain. T cells, B-cell-depleted T cells, or PBMCs supplied cDNA or gDNA.

The ends were cut back, 3 bases at V and 0 bases at J, with 9 bases in the middle. The CDR3 runs 14 residues. Germline V lookup: CDR1 KGHSH, CDR2 LQKENI. Per the original methods: Estimates of nucleated cell counts were drawn from the amplification of reference gene primers. Clones were read by immunoSEQ multiplex PCR, and TCRdb kept only the in-frame ones, dropping some. V and J calls and clone size follow that table, whereas D and trimming were derived from the DNA. The sample includes about 200,000 clones, around nine tenths of them seen just once. V gene TRBV18 combines with J gene TRBJ2-7, with D possibly TRBD2 on 6 matching bases. The origin of this receptor is a man aged 50 to 59 with COVID-19, enrolled during active disease. Sample: peripheral blood. The CDR3, as DNA: TGTGCCAGCTCACCGGAGCGGGCCTCCTACGAGCAGTACTTC. It is translated as CASSPERASYEQYF.